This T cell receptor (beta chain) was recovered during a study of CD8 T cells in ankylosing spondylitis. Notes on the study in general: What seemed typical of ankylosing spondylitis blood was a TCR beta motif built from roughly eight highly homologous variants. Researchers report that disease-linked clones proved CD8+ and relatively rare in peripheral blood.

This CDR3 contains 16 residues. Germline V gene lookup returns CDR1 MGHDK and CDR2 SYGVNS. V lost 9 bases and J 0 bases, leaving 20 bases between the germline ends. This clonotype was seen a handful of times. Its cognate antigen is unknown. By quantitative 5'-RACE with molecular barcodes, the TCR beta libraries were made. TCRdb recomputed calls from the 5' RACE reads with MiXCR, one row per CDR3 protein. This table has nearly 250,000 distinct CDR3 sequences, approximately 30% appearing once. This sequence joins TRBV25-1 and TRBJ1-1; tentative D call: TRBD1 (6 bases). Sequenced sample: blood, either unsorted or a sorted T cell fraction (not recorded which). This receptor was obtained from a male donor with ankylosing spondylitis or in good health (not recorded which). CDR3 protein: CASTPGQREMNTEAFF. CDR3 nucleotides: TGTGCCAGTACACCGGGACAAAGAGAAATGAACACTGAAGCTTTCTTT.